This T cell receptor beta chain was obtained from a study of T-cell memory formation after mild COVID-19. Study summary: TCR clusters largely stayed donor specific. Broader study findings: Day 15 to 85 contractors were CD4/CD8 balanced; later expanders leaned CD4+.

This clonotype was counted a few times. Its antigen is unknown. This CDR3 is built from 13 residues. V lost 3 bases to trimming and J lost 11 bases, with 17 bases between them. Germline-derived CDR1 and CDR2 are SGHVS and FNYEAQ. 5'RACE primed from the constant segment yielded TCR alpha and TCR beta cDNA libraries bearing sample barcodes and UMIs. TCRdb used MiXCR to reprocess the 5' RACE reads, holding one entry per CDR3 protein. Of 200,000 to 250,000 distinct CDR3 sequences in the sample, roughly a tenth were seen once. Sequencing input: PBMCs or a T cell subset sorted from them (not recorded which). This TCR derives from a man younger than 30 who had mild COVID-19 (a few samples of this study predate the infection). Cell type and time point are not known. The chain couples TRBV7-6 to TRBJ2-7, with a tentative D call TRBD2 (6 bases). CDR3 region: CASSFHPGGDKYV. CDR3 sequence (DNA): TGTGCCAGCAGCTTTCACCCTGGCGGGGATAAGTACGTC.